A single sample gave rise to the 27 T cell receptor beta chains below, sequenced in a study of PD-1 blockade in classical Hodgkin lymphoma. Relapse after autologous stem cell transplantation occurred in every patient, and brentuximab vedotin exposure varied. Assay used: immunoSEQ multiplex PCR; TCRdb lists only in-frame clones, some missing. The repertoire includes some 38,000 clones, around 78% of them detected once, and roughly 11% sits in the top ten. This specimen consisted of peripheral blood mononuclear cells (PBMCs), obtained at baseline. Every receptor here comes from a human donor with classical Hodgkin lymphoma.

V usage is TRBV28 and J usage is TRBJ1-3; D is undetermined. CDR3 length: 14 residues. V lost 3 bases and J lost 4, with 10 bases in between. Germline CDR1 reads MDHEN; CDR2 reads SYDVKM. CDR3 in amino acids: CASSFMVSGNTIYF. The CDR3 DNA follows: TGTGCCAGCAGTTTTATGGTTTCAGGAAACACCATATATTTT. Using reference TRBV28 and TRBJ1-3 for the parts outside the CDR3, the full variable domain is DVKVTQSSRYLVKRTGEKVFLECVQDMDHENMFWYRQDPGLGLRLIYFSYDVKMKEKGDIPEGYSVSREKKERFSLILESASTNQTSMYLCASSFMVSGNTIYFGEGSWLTVV.

CDR3 bases: TGTGCCAGCAGCTTAGCGGTCAGGTCCTCTGGGGCCAACGTCCTGACTTTC. It specifies CASSLAVRSSGANVLTF. The chain recombines TRBV7-2 with TRBJ2-6; no firm D call. V was shortened by 0 bases and J by 0 bases, with 9 bases between the two germline ends. The CDR3 runs 17 residues. The V gene's germline CDR1 is SGHTA and CDR2 FQGNSA.

V usage is TRBV19 and J usage is TRBJ1-2; unclear D gene. Per germline, CDR1 LNHDA and CDR2 SQIVND (reference sequence). With 4 bases removed from V and 4 bases from J, the gap between germline ends came to 19 bases. CDR3 size: 16 residues. The CDR3 spells CASSTKRREEAYGYTF. CDR3 DNA sequence: TGTGCCAGTAGTACAAAACGACGCGAAGAAGCCTATGGCTACACCTTC.

The V call is TRBV10-1, the J call TRBJ2-3; D is unresolved. The CDR3 has 13 amino acids. From germline, CDR1 is WNHNN and CDR2 SYGVQD (reference sequence). V was clipped by 2 bases and J by 5 bases, with 8 bases between them. The DNA for the CDR3 is TGCGCCAGCAGTGAGAGTGTACGAGATACGCAGTATTTT. Translating gives CASSESVRDTQYF.

This clone has a single count. DNA of the CDR3: TGTGCCAGCTCAGATACAGGCCAAGGGCAGCCCCAGCATTTT. Translation gives CASSDTGQGQPQHF. The rearrangement uses TRBV18 and TRBJ1-5; weak D call: TRBD1 (5 bases). The germline V and J ends were trimmed by 5 bases and 7 bases, with 15 bases remaining between them. Germline V gives CDR1 KGHSH, CDR2 LQKENI. The CDR3 covers 14 residues. Full variable domain (outside the CDR3, taken from reference TRBV18 and TRBJ1-5): NAGVMQNPRHLVRRRGQEARLRCSPMKGHSHVYWYRQLPEEGLKFMVYLQKENIIDESGMPKERFSAEFPKEGPSILRIQQVVRGDSAAYFCASSDTGQGQPQHFGDGTRLSIL.

The chain has TRBV15 and TRBJ2-7, with D uncertain. The CDR3 is 14 amino acids. From germline, CDR1 is LNHNV and CDR2 YYDKDF (reference sequence). V was clipped by 3 bases and J by 0 bases, with 9 bases between them. The CDR3 reads CATSRAQSSYEQYF. The CDR3 coding sequence is TGTGCCACCAGCAGGGCCCAAAGCTCCTACGAGCAGTACTTC.

The rearrangement joins TRBV18 to TRBJ1-4; tentatively, D is TRBD1 (6 bases). This CDR3 is built from 14 residues. The germline V gene encodes CDR1 KGHSH and CDR2 LQKENI. V was shortened by 5 bases and J by 8 bases, with 15 bases between the two germline ends. The CDR3, as DNA: TGTGCCAGCTCAAGGACAGCCGAGGCGGAAAAACTGTTTTTT. It yields the protein CASSRTAEAEKLFF. Filled out from reference TRBV18 and TRBJ1-4, the complete variable domain reads NAGVMQNPRHLVRRRGQEARLRCSPMKGHSHVYWYRQLPEEGLKFMVYLQKENIIDESGMPKERFSAEFPKEGPSILRIQQVVRGDSAAYFCASSRTAEAEKLFFGSGTQLSVL.

J is TRBJ1-6 and V is TRBV5-4, with D possibly being TRBD1 (5 bases). This CDR3 comprises 18 residues. V lost 3 bases, J lost 0 bases, and 16 bases lay in between. The germline V gene encodes CDR1 SGHNT and CDR2 YYREEE (reference sequence). The DNA for the CDR3 is TGTGCCAGCAGCTCGGGACCGTCGATGAGCTCCTATAATTCACCCCTCCACTTT. Protein sequence: CASSSGPSMSSYNSPLHF.

The chain links TRBV6-5 to TRBJ2-1; TRBD1 or TRBD2 may be the D gene (5 bases each). V gave up 2 bases and J gave up 3 bases, with 11 bases separating them. Germline CDR1 reads MNHEY; CDR2 reads SVGAGI. The CDR3 extends over 15 amino acids. CDR3 nucleotides: TGTGCCAGCAGTTACGTCCGGGACGACTACAATGAGCAGTTCTTC. As protein: CASSYVRDDYNEQFF.

This chain connects TRBV25-1 to TRBJ1-5; TRBD1 might be the D (6 bases). This CDR3 contains 14 residues. Between the trimmed V and J ends, which lost 4 bases and 5 bases, there was a span of 12 bases. The germline gives CDR1 MGHDK, CDR2 SYGVNS. The CDR3 reads CASSVTGTDQPQHF. Here the CDR3 DNA reads TGTGCCAGCAGTGTCACAGGGACGGATCAGCCCCAGCATTTT.

The chain's CDR3 is CASSQRGQGNEQFF. The DNA of the CDR3 is TGTGCCAGCAGCCAGAGGGGGCAGGGGAATGAGCAGTTCTTC. The V and J genes are TRBV11-2 and TRBJ2-1; TRBD1 aligns across 7 bases. With V trimmed by 5 bases and J by 7 bases, 8 bases remained unmatched. The CDR3 length is 14 residues. CDR1 and CDR2 (germline): SGHAT, FQNNGV.

The chain employs TRBV28 and TRBJ1-1; no definite D call. Trimming left V 4 bases short and J 7 bases short, with 16 bases between. This CDR3 region has 14 residues. The germline V gene encodes CDR1 MDHEN and CDR2 SYDVKM. The chain's CDR3 is CASSSPGYSDEAFF. CDR3 sequence (DNA): TGTGCCAGCAGTTCCCCCGGGTACAGTGATGAAGCTTTCTTT. Filled out from reference TRBV28 and TRBJ1-1, the complete variable domain reads DVKVTQSSRYLVKRTGEKVFLECVQDMDHENMFWYRQDPGLGLRLIYFSYDVKMKEKGDIPEGYSVSREKKERFSLILESASTNQTSMYLCASSSPGYSDEAFFGQGTRLTVV.

The V call is TRBV2, the J call TRBJ2-7; 10 positions match TRBD1. Looked up from germline, CDR1 is SNHLY and CDR2 is FYNNEI. This CDR3 has 16 residues. Trimming at V came to 4 bases and at J to 2 bases, leaving 8 bases not matched to a gene. The CDR3 DNA reads TGTGCCAGCAGTGGGGGACAGGGGAGTGGGACCTACGAGCAGTACTTC. This sequence encodes CASSGGQGSGTYEQYF.

The chain links TRBV20-1 to TRBJ2-7; no definite D call. The CDR3 consists of 11 residues. Germline lookup yields CDR1 DFQATT and CDR2 SNEGSKA (reference sequence). V was trimmed by 2 bases and J by 4 bases, leaving 6 bases between them. Written as DNA, the CDR3 is TGCAGTGCTAGATCCCAGTACGAGCAGTACTTC. Its translation is CSARSQYEQYF.

The J gene is TRBJ1-5, the V gene TRBV9, with D unresolved. Trimming left V 2 bases short and J 4 bases short, with 7 bases between. The CDR3 consists of 13 residues. Germline CDR1 and CDR2: SGDLS and YYNGEE. The CDR3 reads CASSVSLNQPQHF. For the CDR3, the DNA is TGTGCCAGCAGCGTTTCCCTAAATCAGCCCCAGCATTTT.

This chain links TRBV10-3 with TRBJ1-4; D is possibly TRBD1 (5 bases). Per the germline V gene, CDR1 is ENHRY and CDR2 is SYGVKD. The CDR3 runs to 16 residues. Trimming took 4 bases from V and 5 from J, leaving 17 bases between them. CDR3 DNA: TGTGCCATCAGTGGAACGGGGTCTGGGGGAAATGAAAAACTGTTTTTT. Protein: CAISGTGSGGNEKLFF.

The gene calls are TRBV15 and TRBJ1-1; D gene ambiguous. Trimming removed 0 bases from V and 1 base from J, with 3 bases in between. CDR1 and CDR2 from the germline V gene are LNHNV and YYDKDF (reference sequence). There are 13 residues in the CDR3. The CDR3 here is CATSRERNTEAFF. As DNA, the CDR3 is TGTGCCACCAGCAGAGAGAGGAACACTGAAGCTTTCTTT.

This chain joins TRBV10-1 and TRBJ2-3, with TRBD2 matching 9 bases. V was pared by 4 bases and J by 4 bases, with 6 bases of the junction left unmatched. Germline values: CDR1 WNHNN, CDR2 SYGVQD (reference sequence). The CDR3 has 15 residues. DNA for the CDR3: TGCGCCAGCAGTGGTAGCGGGAGTAGGGCAGATACGCAGTATTTT. The encoded protein is CASSGSGSRADTQYF.

The chain couples TRBV5-1 to TRBJ2-1; 9 bases map to TRBD1. The CDR3 has 16 amino acids. The junction had 8 bases not matched to a gene; V was cut back by 0 bases and J by 7 bases. The germline gives CDR1 SGHRS, CDR2 YFSETQ. The CDR3 spells CASSLEGTGLLNEQFF. The DNA of the CDR3 is TGCGCCAGCAGCTTGGAAGGGACAGGGTTGTTAAATGAGCAGTTCTTC. The full variable domain, completed using reference TRBV5-1 and TRBJ2-1, is KAGVTQTPRYLIKTRGQQVTLSCSPISGHRSVSWYQQTPGQGLQFLFEYFSETQRNKGNFPGRFSGRQFSNSRSEMNVSTLELGDSALYLCASSLEGTGLLNEQFFGPGTRLTVL.

The V and J genes are TRBV9 and TRBJ2-3; tentatively, D is TRBD2 (6 bases). Germline V gene sequence: CDR1 SGDLS, CDR2 YYNGEE. There are 12 residues in the CDR3. The V and J ends lost 4 bases and 9 bases respectively, with 12 bases between them. CDR3 region: CASSMSSGTQYF. CDR3 nucleotides: TGTGCCAGCAGCATGAGTAGCGGAACGCAGTATTTT.

The rearrangement joins TRBV6-1 to TRBJ2-7, with TRBD1 matching 8 bases. The germline gives CDR1 MNHNS, CDR2 SASEGT. CDR3 size: 15 residues. Germline trimming cut 0 bases from V and 1 base from J; bases unmatched to any gene: 2. The CDR3 loop reads CASSEAGTGSYEQYF. CDR3 sequence (DNA): TGTGCCAGCAGTGAAGCCGGGACAGGATCCTACGAGCAGTACTTC.

The chain combines TRBV19 with TRBJ2-3; 7 bases are a match to TRBD1. The CDR3 has 13 amino acids. CDR1 is LNHDA, CDR2 SQIVND, per germline (reference sequence). Losses at the gene ends were 4 bases for V and 4 bases for J; bases not matched to a gene: 2. The CDR3 sequence: CASSRQGADTQYF. As DNA, the CDR3 is TGTGCCAGTAGTAGACAGGGTGCAGATACGCAGTATTTT.

The chain is built from TRBV5-6 and TRBJ2-3; no clear D gene. The CDR3 consists of 14 residues. The germline CDR1 and CDR2 sequences are SGHDT and YYEEEE. Trimming shortened V by 0 bases and J by 2 bases, and 7 bases separated the two germline ends. As DNA, the CDR3 is TGTGCCAGCAGCTTGGGGATGTCCACAGATACGCAGTATTTT. Protein: CASSLGMSTDTQYF.

V usage is TRBV5-1 and J usage is TRBJ2-1, with a weak D call TRBD2 (6 bases). V shed 3 bases and J shed 5 bases, with 12 bases lying between them. The CDR3 totals 14 residues. Germline CDR1 is SGHRS and CDR2 is YFSETQ. The CDR3, as DNA: TGCGCCAGCAGCTACCGGGAGTATAACAATGAGCAGTTCTTC. Its protein product is CASSYREYNNEQFF.

The rearrangement joins TRBV6-5 to TRBJ1-2; 11 nucleotides match TRBD1. Germline V gene data show CDR1 as MNHEY and CDR2 as SVGAGI. The V gene end was trimmed by 0 bases and the J gene end by 3 bases; junction bases not matched to a gene: 3. The CDR3 covers 16 residues. The chain's CDR3 is CASSYSGQGAYYGYTF. In DNA form, the CDR3 reads TGTGCCAGCAGTTACTCCGGACAGGGGGCCTACTATGGCTACACCTTC.

This sequence joins TRBV28 and TRBJ1-4; D remains ambiguous. V lost 11 bases and J lost 7, with 26 bases in between. The germline CDR1 and CDR2 sequences are MDHEN and SYDVKM. The CDR3 totals 16 residues. The CDR3 coding sequence is TGTGCCCATTCTGCCTCAGTAGGGCTCATCGGTGAAAAACTGTTTTTT. This codes for CAHSASVGLIGEKLFF.

This rearrangement joins TRBV7-8 to TRBJ2-1, with D perhaps given as TRBD1 or TRBD2 (5 bases each). The CDR3 has 17 amino acids. V lost 5 bases, J lost 2 bases, and 19 bases lay in between. In germline, CDR1 is SGHVS, CDR2 FQNEAQ. Here the CDR3 reads CASSASGAWAPYNEQFF. The CDR3 DNA follows: TGTGCCAGCAGCGCCTCCGGGGCATGGGCTCCCTACAATGAGCAGTTCTTC.